The present T cell receptor (beta chain) was sequenced within a study of shared clonotypes between healthy human individuals. Study conclusions and caveats: Estimated richness values were generally larger in naive subsets than in memory subsets.

CD45RA+ naive and CD45RA-negative memory subsets were separated from CD4+ cells. Each subset's genomic DNA was split evenly across several immunoSEQ plates. Measured with immunoSEQ multiplex PCR; TCRdb has only the in-frame clones, and not every one. The sample carries hundreds of thousands of clones, about two thirds recorded once. A note on this clone: Its antigen is still unknown.

This receptor was taken from a woman aged 25 to 39 in good health. Source material: memory CD4+ T cells sorted from blood. Described subset: CD45RA-negative fraction.

DNA for the CDR3: TGCGCCAGCAGCAGAACCGGGACAGATTACAATGAGCAGTTCTTC. It is translated as CASSRTGTDYNEQFF. V gene TRBV5-1 combines with J gene TRBJ2-1; the match to TRBD1 covers 7 bases. Germline V gives CDR1 SGHRS, CDR2 YFSETQ. The J segment lost 4 bases and the V segment lost 4 bases, leaving 8 bases of the junction unmatched. The CDR3 length is 15 residues.